The 11 T cell receptor beta chains below all came from one sample that was sequenced in a study of regulatory T cells in long-lasting Graves disease. Time point meaning: persistent/refractory GD, antithyroid drugs over 5 years with positive TRAb. After RNA was extracted from PBMCs, the TCR library was made from it. iRepertoire HTBI primers and Arm-PCR of CDR3 regions built TCR beta libraries. From the multiplex PCR reads, TCRdb called clonotypes with MiXCR, one entry per CDR3 protein. The sample consists of 400,000 to 450,000 distinct CDR3 sequences, 20% to 30% of them appearing once. Sequencing was performed on peripheral blood mononuclear cells (PBMCs), taken when the disease was refractory, from a patient treated with antithyroid drugs. The receptors were sampled from a female donor with Graves disease.

This clonotype is a singleton in its sample. This clone may be a read error of a much larger clone one base away. The chain carries TRBV9 and TRBJ2-5, with unresolved D. CDR1 SGDLS and CDR2 YYNGEE come from the germline V gene. CDR3 length: 14 amino acids. The CDR3 region is CASSAPADQEAQYF. CDR3 coding DNA: TGTGCCAGCAGCGCCCCTGCCGACCAAGAGGCCCAGTACTTC.

This clonotype was picked up a small number of times. The J gene is TRBJ2-2, the V gene TRBV6-1; TRBD1 might be the D (5 bases). Deletions cut 6 bases from V and 4 bases from J, with 18 bases between. The CDR3 runs 16 residues. Germline-derived CDR1 and CDR2 are MNHNS and SASEGT. This CDR3 is CASRSGNSASTGELFF. CDR3 coding DNA: TGTGCCAGCAGATCAGGGAATAGTGCGAGCACCGGGGAGCTGTTTTTT.

The chain recombines TRBV30 with TRBJ1-1; TRBD1 agrees at 9 bases. V shed 3 bases and J 11 bases; nucleotides not matched to a gene: 4. CDR1 GTSNPN and CDR2 SVGIG come from the germline V gene (reference sequence). The CDR3 loop spans 11 amino acids. The CDR3 region is CAWSGDRVAFF. As DNA, the CDR3 is TGTGCCTGGAGCGGGGACAGGGTGGCTTTCTTT.

This clonotype was detected only a few times. The chain employs TRBV3-1 and TRBJ2-7, with a tentative D call TRBD2 (6 bases). V lost 1 base and J lost 3, with 13 bases in between. The CDR3 length is 15 residues. The germline CDR1 and CDR2 sequences are LGHDT and YNNKEL (reference sequence). CDR3 amino acids: CASSQGGNRNYEQYF. The DNA for the CDR3 is TGTGCCAGCAGCCAAGGCGGGAACAGAAACTACGAGCAGTACTTC.

The rearrangement uses TRBV7-8 and TRBJ2-7; the match to TRBD2 covers 8 bases. Unmatched junction bases numbered 5, after V lost 4 bases and J lost 0 bases. Germline V lookup: CDR1 SGHVS, CDR2 FQNEAQ. The CDR3 runs 15 residues. This CDR3 is CASSSSLAGSYEQYF. For the CDR3, the DNA is TGTGCCAGCAGCTCTAGTCTAGCGGGCTCCTACGAGCAGTACTTC.

This clonotype was detected only once. This chain links TRBV5-5 with TRBJ2-2; 7 nucleotides align to TRBD1. CDR1 is SGHKS and CDR2 is YYEKEE in the germline V gene (reference sequence). The CDR3 contains 16 residues. V shed 2 bases and J 3 bases; nucleotides not matched to a gene: 7. CDR3 residues: CASSFRQGQDTGELFF. CDR3 nucleotides: TGTGCCAGCAGCTTCCGACAGGGTCAGGACACCGGGGAGCTGTTTTTT. Full variable domain (outside the CDR3, taken from reference TRBV5-5 and TRBJ2-2): DAGVTQSPTHLIKTRGQQVTLRCSPISGHKSVSWYQQVLGQGPQFIFQYYEKEERGRGNFPDRFSARQFPNYSSELNVNALLLGDSALYLCASSFRQGQDTGELFFGEGSRLTVL.

This clonotype was observed many times. The chain couples TRBV15 to TRBJ1-2; TRBD1 is a possible D gene (5 bases). V lost 5 bases, J lost 4 bases, and 14 bases lay in between. There are 14 residues in the CDR3. Looked up from germline, CDR1 is LNHNV and CDR2 is YYDKDF (reference sequence). The CDR3 is CATSAVSTAYGYTF. The CDR3 DNA is TGTGCCACCAGCGCGGTCTCGACAGCCTATGGCTACACCTTC.

The table lists this clonotype with many counts. The rearrangement uses TRBV2 and TRBJ2-7, with D unresolved. Trimming pared 4 bases from V and 1 base from J, leaving 8 bases between. The CDR3 has 13 residues. CDR1 and CDR2 from the germline V gene are SNHLY and FYNNEI. The CDR3 DNA follows: TGTGCCAGCAGTGCAGAGAAATCCTACGAGCAGTACTTC. It yields the protein CASSAEKSYEQYF.

This clonotype was picked up many times. J is TRBJ1-6 and V is TRBV19, with a weak D call TRBD1 (5 bases). The CDR3 is made up of 15 amino acids. V lost 1 base and J 7 bases, leaving 11 bases between the germline ends. The germline V gene encodes CDR1 LNHDA and CDR2 SQIVND (reference sequence). CDR3 amino acids: CASSIGDLDNSPLHF. CDR3 nucleotide sequence: TGTGCCAGTAGTATAGGGGACCTGGACAATTCACCCCTCCACTTT.

This clonotype was observed a handful of times. The CDR3 is CASSLVRGLDYGYTF. The CDR3 DNA reads as TGTGCCAGCAGCTTAGTTCGGGGGCTTGACTATGGCTACACCTTC. The V gene is TRBV13, the J gene TRBJ1-2; possibly TRBD1 for D (6 bases). The CDR3 is 15 amino acids. The germline V gene has CDR1 PRHDT and CDR2 FYEKMQ (reference sequence). V was trimmed by 1 base and J by 3 bases, leaving 12 bases between them.

In this sample, this clonotype turned up a few times. J is TRBJ2-2 and V is TRBV12-3 or TRBV12-4; D may be TRBD1 (7 bases). V lost 3 bases to trimming and J lost 8 bases, with 13 bases between them. This CDR3 is built from 14 residues. The chain's CDR3 is CASSLEGAWGELFF. For the CDR3, the DNA is TGTGCCAGCAGTTTGGAGGGGGCCTGGGGGGAGCTGTTTTTT.